A single sample is the source of the 23 T cell receptor beta chains below, sequenced in a study. From the RT-PCR reads, TCRdb called clonotypes with MiXCR, one entry per CDR3 protein. The sample carries almost 700,000 distinct CDR3 sequences, 14% recorded once. Source material: memory CD4+ T cells from blood. These receptors all come from a female donor in good health, serving as a healthy control.

This clonotype came up a few times. V and J are TRBV3-1 and TRBJ2-5; 12 bases match TRBD2. Germline V gene sequence: CDR1 LGHDT, CDR2 YNNKEL (reference sequence). V gave up 4 bases and J gave up 3 bases; unmatched junction bases: 6. CDR3 length equals 16 residues. For the CDR3, the DNA is TGTGCCAGCAGCCCCACTGCTAGCGGGGGGGAAGAGACCCAGTACTTC. Protein product: CASSPTASGGEETQYF.

This sequence joins TRBV7-3 and TRBJ2-5, with D possibly being TRBD1 (5 bases). Between the trimmed V and J ends, which lost 2 bases and 5 bases, there was a span of 21 bases. Per germline, CDR1 SGHTA and CDR2 FQGTGA. The CDR3 contains 17 residues. The CDR3 spells CASSLFGRASLRETQYF. The CDR3 DNA follows: TGTGCCAGCAGCTTATTTGGCAGGGCCTCACTCCGGGAGACCCAGTACTTC.

The chain couples TRBV7-9 to TRBJ2-1; D ambiguous. CDR3 length equals 13 residues. The germline CDR1 and CDR2 sequences are SEHNR and FQNEAQ (reference sequence). The V gene lost 5 bases and the J gene lost 2 bases, with 7 bases spanning the gap. The CDR3 protein is CASSPFPYNEQFF. CDR3 DNA sequence: TGTGCCAGCAGCCCGTTTCCCTACAATGAGCAGTTCTTC.

The J gene is TRBJ1-1, the V gene TRBV7-6, with 8 nucleotides matching TRBD1. The V segment lost 6 bases and the J segment 5 bases; nucleotides outside the gene matches: 14. CDR1 and CDR2 (germline): SGHVS, FNYEAQ. CDR3 length equals 16 residues. The CDR3 DNA sequence: TGTGCCAGCAGTCAGACAGGGGATTCTTTTCGAACTGAAGCTTTCTTT. Translation gives CASSQTGDSFRTEAFF. Complete variable domain (other parts from reference TRBV7-6 and TRBJ1-1): GAGVSQSPRYKVTKRGQDVALRCDPISGHVSLYWYRQALGQGPEFLTYFNYEAQQDKSGLPNDRFSAERPEGSISTLTIQRTEQRDSAMYRCASSQTGDSFRTEAFFGQGTRLTVV.

This clonotype was recorded a few times. CDR3 DNA: TGTGCCAGCAGCCGGGGACAGGGAGAGGGGCACACTGAAGCTTTCTTT. It translates to CASSRGQGEGHTEAFF. The V gene is TRBV4-2, the J gene TRBJ1-1; 9 nucleotides agree with TRBD1. The CDR3 runs to 16 residues. Looked up from germline, CDR1 is LGHNA and CDR2 is YNFKEQ. Unmatched junction bases numbered 9, after V lost 4 bases and J lost 3 bases.

This clonotype was observed many times. The rearrangement joins TRBV4-1 to TRBJ2-3; 8 positions match TRBD2. J gave up 0 bases and V 0 bases, and 8 bases lay outside the gene matches. Germline V gives CDR1 MGHRA, CDR2 YSYEKL. The CDR3 is 18 residues long. CDR3 sequence reads: CASSQEELAETSTDTQYF. CDR3 nucleotides: TGCGCCAGCAGCCAAGAAGAACTAGCGGAAACCAGCACAGATACGCAGTATTTT.

This clonotype was counted a few times. V is TRBV21-1 and J is TRBJ1-5. TRBV21-1 is listed as a pseudogene. The CDR3 covers 16 residues. CDR3 coding DNA: TGTGCCAGCAGCAGATTGTGGCAGGGAGGAGATCAGCCCCAGCATTTT. This translates into CASSRLWQGGDQPQHF.

This clonotype was counted a few times. The junction departs from the called germline gene at one end, perhaps through a read error. The chain is built from TRBV28 and TRBJ2-1; D gene ambiguous. Germline CDR1 reads MDHEN; CDR2 reads SYDVKM. The CDR3 has 12 residues. CDR3 nucleotides: TGTGCCAGCAGTTTAAGGCAGCACACGAGACTCTTC. The encoded protein is CASSLRQHTRLF.

This clonotype came up a few times. The V call is TRBV5-1, the J call TRBJ2-3; 8 nucleotides match TRBD2. CDR3 length equals 16 residues. The trim removed 5 bases at V and 1 base at J, leaving 9 bases unmatched. CDR1 and CDR2 (germline): SGHRS, YFSETQ. Here the CDR3 reads CASRPFTTSGTDTQYF. CDR3 sequence (DNA): TGCGCCAGCAGGCCATTTACGACTAGCGGCACAGATACGCAGTATTTT.

This clonotype was detected many times. The chain couples TRBV4-2 to TRBJ2-4; D gene uncertain. The germline V gene encodes CDR1 LGHNA and CDR2 YNFKEQ. The CDR3 is 14 residues long. Trimming left V 1 base short and J 9 bases short, with 13 bases between. Here the CDR3 reads CASSQGEPGSIQYF. The CDR3 DNA is TGTGCCAGCAGCCAAGGCGAGCCCGGTTCCATTCAGTACTTC.

The chain couples TRBV7-9 to TRBJ2-6; the match to TRBD1 covers 9 bases. The CDR3 has 16 amino acids. Germline loops: CDR1 SEHNR, CDR2 FQNEAQ (reference sequence). J gave up 4 bases and V 5 bases, and 6 bases lay outside the gene matches. DNA for the CDR3: TGTGCCAGCAGCACAGGGGGCGCTTCCGGGGCCAACGTCCTGACTTTC. This encodes CASSTGGASGANVLTF. Full variable domain (outside the CDR3, taken from reference TRBV7-9 and TRBJ2-6): DTGVSQNPRHKITKRGQNVTFRCDPISEHNRLYWYRQTLGQGPEFLTYFQNEAQLEKSRLLSDRFSAERPKGSFSTLEIQRTEQGDSAMYLCASSTGGASGANVLTFGAGSRLTVL.

There are a few counts of this clonotype. V usage is TRBV29-1 and J usage is TRBJ1-1; tentative D call: TRBD1 (6 bases). Trimming removed 7 bases from V and 5 bases from J, with 14 bases in between. Germline CDR1 and CDR2: SQVTM and ANQGSEA. This CDR3 spans 12 amino acids. This chain's CDR3 is CSGNRAGTEAFF. The CDR3 DNA sequence: TGCAGCGGCAACAGGGCTGGAACTGAAGCTTTCTTT. Together with reference TRBV29-1 and TRBJ1-1, the CDR3 gives the full variable domain: SAVISQKPSRDICQRGTSLTIQCQVDSQVTMMFWYRQQPGQSLTLIATANQGSEATYESGFVIDKFPISRPNLTFSTLTVSNMSPEDSSIYLCSGNRAGTEAFFGQGTRLTVV.

The rearrangement joins TRBV7-3 to TRBJ1-5; 7 positions match TRBD1. The CDR3 has 12 amino acids. Germline lookup yields CDR1 SGHTA and CDR2 FQGTGA. J lost 10 bases, V lost 5 bases, and 5 bases had no gene match. In DNA, the CDR3 is TGTGCCAGCAGCGTCACAGGGGCTCCCCAGCATTTT. Its translation: CASSVTGAPQHF.

CDR3 nucleotide sequence: TGCGCCAGCAGCCAAGAGATGACAGGGGGCCGGGAGCAGTACTTC. Protein: CASSQEMTGGREQYF. The J gene is TRBJ2-7, the V gene TRBV4-3; 10 positions agree with TRBD1. The CDR3 totals 15 residues. The germline V gene has CDR1 LGHNA and CDR2 YSLEER. V shed 0 bases, J shed 7 bases, and the junction held 6 bases outside the gene matches.

This clonotype was picked up a small number of times. The V and J genes are TRBV3-1 and TRBJ2-2; 7 positions match TRBD2. This CDR3 has 16 amino acids. From germline, CDR1 is LGHDT and CDR2 YNNKEL (reference sequence). V lost 1 base, J lost 4 bases, and 6 bases stayed unmatched. This CDR3 is CASSQGSSGGTGELFF. For the CDR3, the DNA is TGTGCCAGCAGCCAAGGTTCTAGCGGCGGCACCGGGGAGCTGTTTTTT.

This clonotype was detected ten times or more. This rearrangement joins TRBV4-3 to TRBJ2-4; 9 nucleotides agree with TRBD2. The V gene end was trimmed by 4 bases and the J gene end by 3 bases; junction bases not matched to a gene: 10. Per the germline V gene, CDR1 is LGHNA and CDR2 is YSLEER. This CDR3 comprises 17 residues. The CDR3 protein is CASSRDFSGSGKNIQYF. DNA for the CDR3: TGCGCCAGCAGCCGTGATTTTAGCGGGAGCGGCAAAAACATTCAGTACTTC.

In the case of this clonotype: A much larger clone lies a single base off, so this may be a read error. This chain connects TRBV11-2 to TRBJ2-7, with 7 bases that match TRBD1. The trim removed 2 bases at V and 7 bases at J, leaving 11 bases unmatched. The CDR3 is 15 residues long. The germline gives CDR1 SGHAT, CDR2 FQNNGV. The DNA for the CDR3 is TGTGCCAGCAGCTTATTCGAAGGGGGCAGAAAAGAGCAGTACTTC. Translating gives CASSLFEGGRKEQYF.

This clonotype turned up a few times. The chain employs TRBV10-3 and TRBJ2-7; 10 bases are shared with TRBD2. Unmatched junction bases numbered 16, after V lost 6 bases and J lost 5 bases. Germline-derived CDR1 and CDR2 are ENHRY and SYGVKD. CDR3 length: 17 amino acids. The CDR3 coding sequence is TGTGCCATCAGGGGGGGGGCTAGCGGGAGTGCTTGGGACGAGCAGTACTTC. Its protein product is CAIRGGASGSAWDEQYF.

The CDR3 nucleotides read TGTGCCAGCAGTAATAGCGGGAGGAAAGAGACCCAGTACTTC. It is translated as CASSNSGRKETQYF. The chain employs TRBV28 and TRBJ2-5; 10 bases align to TRBD2. This CDR3 spans 14 amino acids. V lost 5 bases to trimming and J lost 3 bases; unmatched junction nucleotides: 3. Germline V gives CDR1 MDHEN, CDR2 SYDVKM.

The chain recombines TRBV7-2 with TRBJ2-7, with D perhaps TRBD1 or TRBD2 (5 bases each). V was shortened by 3 bases and J by 0 bases, with 9 bases between the two germline ends. Germline assignment: CDR1 SGHTA and CDR2 FQGNSA. The CDR3 extends over 14 amino acids. The CDR3: CASSLWGISYEQYF. Here the CDR3 DNA reads TGTGCCAGCAGCTTGTGGGGGATCTCCTACGAGCAGTACTTC.

This clonotype was counted ten times or more. CDR3 in amino acids: CSAPTDLYHEQYF. The CDR3 DNA reads as TGCAGTGCTCCGACCGACCTGTACCACGAGCAGTACTTC. J is TRBJ2-7 and V is TRBV20-1; no definite D call. Per the germline V gene, CDR1 is DFQATT and CDR2 is SNEGSKA (reference sequence). V lost 5 bases and J lost 5, with 16 bases in between. The CDR3 is 13 residues long.

This chain connects TRBV7-2 to TRBJ2-3; D not resolved. V lost 5 bases and J 2 bases, leaving 11 bases between the germline ends. The germline V gene encodes CDR1 SGHTA and CDR2 FQGNSA. This CDR3 comprises 14 residues. This CDR3 is CASSVRLITDTQYF. The CDR3 DNA sequence: TGTGCCAGCAGCGTAAGGTTAATCACAGATACGCAGTATTTT. Supplemented by reference TRBV7-2 and TRBJ2-3, the full variable domain reads GAGVSQSPSNKVTEKGKDVELRCDPISGHTALYWYRQSLGQGLEFLIYFQGNSAPDKSGLPSDRFSAERTGGSVSTLTIQRTQQEDSAVYLCASSVRLITDTQYFGPGTRLTVL.

The rearrangement uses TRBV24-1 and TRBJ2-7, with 8 nucleotides matching TRBD1. Losses at the gene ends were 5 bases for V and 0 bases for J; bases not matched to a gene: 11. The CDR3 covers 17 residues. CDR1 KGHDR and CDR2 SFDVKD come from the germline V gene. CDR3 loop: CATSGGPGQASSYEQYF. The DNA for the CDR3 is TGTGCCACCAGTGGCGGACCGGGACAGGCGAGCTCCTACGAGCAGTACTTC.